The text below deals with one T cell receptor (beta chain). The target of this receptor is not known. Base qualities are missing; no much larger clone stands one base away. The CDR3 contains 18 residues, cysteine and phenylalanine counted. This entry keeps only the CDR3 DNA: 54 bases, framed from base 1. CDR1 and CDR2 (SGDLS, YYNGEE) derive from the germline V gene. Clipping removes 4 bases from V and 7 bases from J, with 18 as the unmatched junction base count. The data derive from a study of blood T cell repertoires in COVID-19 (dated by TCRdb to about 2020). About the full investigation: Samples covering the acute and convalescent phases of COVID-19 were provided by collaborators in the United States, Italy and Spain. The material from the prospective study consisted of cDNA or gDNA derived from T cells, B-cell-depleted T cells, or PBMCs. Deeply sampled blood TCRbeta repertoires from subjects exposed to, actively infected with, or recovered from COVID-19 were included in the dataset. The repertoires were released in a freely available public database meant as a resource for research on the immune response to SARS-CoV-2. Samples were obtained from the ongoing ImmuneRACE study (first 160 participants) and from 1,200 or so subjects provided by 6 global collaborators. A de-identified subject ID, COVID-19 status, age in years and sex were almost always included in the sample metadata. Where available, HLA class I and class II types were taken from metadata supplied by the sample provider and were not determined by assay-based typing.

TCRbeta CDR3 regions were amplified from genomic DNA by means of the immunoSEQ Assay, a bias-controlled multiplex PCR. The original pipeline was this. Nucleated cell counts per sample were estimated from amplification of reference gene primers within the assay. To quantify the absolute abundance of each unique TCRbeta CDR3 rearrangement, sequence reads were collapsed and filtered. For each sample, productive Simpson clonality was calculated by taking the square root of Simpson's diversity index across productive rearrangements. The table comes from immuneACCESS by way of TCRdb, which keeps in-frame sequences with V and J called. Part of the clones is missing from these tables; in studies checked, under half for an unresolved V gene and the rest for unknown reasons. Clone size and V and J calls were adopted from that table, with D and trimming inferred from the DNA. The sample yields some 26,000 clones; roughly nine tenths were counted once. The ten largest clones capture less than 20% of the sample.

Study-level results and caveats: The quantity of clinical and demographic metadata differed by source and by participant and was supplied without curation.

The collaborating institutions used their own protocols to collect whole blood in K2EDTA tubes. For TCRbeta analysis, collaborators shipped samples in one of three forms: frozen whole blood, isolated PBMCs, or DNA extracted from either of those sample types. The specimen was peripheral blood. Here the chain combines TRBV9 and TRBJ2-1; 9 central nucleotides agree with TRBD2. The receptor comes from a human donor in a cohort sampled during active COVID-19. The CDR3 in this case is CASSWREGGSLLGNEQFF. The DNA sequence is given as TGTGCCAGCAGCTGGCGGGAGGGCGGCAGTCTCCTGGGGAATGAGCAGTTCTTC.